The next 30 T cell receptor beta chains were all read from a single sample in a study of blood T cell repertoires in COVID-19. The protocol was immunoSEQ multiplex PCR, while the TCRdb copy is restricted to in-frame clones and leaves out a portion. The repertoire holds some 150,000 clones, less than 90% seen once, with 13% to 15% in the top ten. Source material: peripheral blood. The source of these receptors is a woman in her seventies with COVID-19, enrolled during active disease.

CDR3 protein: CASSSPKGGETQYF. The CDR3, as DNA: TGTGCCAGTAGTTCGCCCAAGGGAGGAGAGACCCAGTACTTC. The chain employs TRBV19 and TRBJ2-5, with D perhaps matching TRBD2 (6 bases). The V gene lost 5 bases and the J gene lost 4 bases, with 14 bases spanning the gap. Germline values: CDR1 LNHDA, CDR2 SQIVND (reference sequence). CDR3 length: 14 residues.

This rearrangement joins TRBV28 to TRBJ2-7; D unresolved. The length of the CDR3 is 15 residues. Trimming took 2 bases from V and 6 from J, leaving 17 bases between them. In germline, CDR1 is MDHEN, CDR2 SYDVKM. Here the CDR3 reads CASSLGGYRSREQYV. In DNA, the CDR3 is TGTGCCAGCAGTTTAGGCGGATATCGATCCCGCGAGCAGTACGTC.

The rearrangement links TRBV4-1 to TRBJ2-1, with TRBD1 identical over 7 bases. Germline loops: CDR1 MGHRA, CDR2 YSYEKL. With V trimmed by 1 base and J by 7 bases, 10 bases remained unmatched. This CDR3 is 16 amino acids long. This chain's CDR3 is CASSQGPDRPGNEQFF. In DNA form, the CDR3 reads TGCGCCAGCAGCCAAGGACCGGACAGGCCCGGAAATGAGCAGTTCTTC.

The rearrangement uses TRBV7-2 and TRBJ2-5; maybe TRBD2 (5 bases). Per the germline V gene, CDR1 is SGHTA and CDR2 is FQGNSA. The CDR3 length is 13 residues. Trimming pared 1 base from V and 5 bases from J, leaving 8 bases between. Here the CDR3 DNA reads TGTGCCAGCAGCTTAGTAGCGACCGAGACCCAGTACTTC. Translation gives CASSLVATETQYF.

This clone was counted only a few times. The sample holds other DNA sequences that translate to the same CDR3. The chain combines TRBV6-1 with TRBJ1-5; maybe TRBD1 (5 bases). V was trimmed by 3 bases and J by 4 bases, leaving 7 bases between them. This CDR3 spans 13 amino acids. From germline, CDR1 is MNHNS and CDR2 SASEGT. The CDR3 reads CASSDRANQPQHF. CDR3 DNA: TGTGCCAGCAGTGACAGGGCTAATCAGCCCCAGCATTTT.

V and J are TRBV18 and TRBJ2-5, with 11 bases fitting TRBD1. Germline V lookup: CDR1 KGHSH, CDR2 LQKENI. The CDR3 loop spans 15 amino acids. Trimming at V came to 5 bases and at J to 5 bases, leaving 7 bases not matched to a gene. This CDR3 reads CASSSRTGGAETQYF. The CDR3 nucleotides are TGTGCCAGCTCAAGCCGGACAGGGGGCGCCGAGACCCAGTACTTC. Filled out from reference TRBV18 and TRBJ2-5, the complete variable domain reads NAGVMQNPRHLVRRRGQEARLRCSPMKGHSHVYWYRQLPEEGLKFMVYLQKENIIDESGMPKERFSAEFPKEGPSILRIQQVVRGDSAAYFCASSSRTGGAETQYFGPGTRLLVL.

A few counts support this clone. The V gene is TRBV4-2, the J gene TRBJ1-4; 10 bases map to TRBD1. J lost 3 bases, V lost 7 bases, and 2 bases had no gene match. The CDR3 length is 14 residues. Germline V CDR1 and CDR2: LGHNA, YNFKEQ. The CDR3 sequence is CASTGTGANEKLFF. The CDR3 DNA is TGTGCCAGCACGGGGACAGGGGCTAATGAAAAACTGTTTTTT.

The chain links TRBV7-2 to TRBJ1-1; D might be TRBD1 (5 bases). V lost 5 bases and J 2 bases, leaving 15 bases between the germline ends. The CDR3 has 15 residues. CDR1 SGHTA and CDR2 FQGNSA come from the germline V gene. CDR3 sequence reads: CASSKDRSSNTEAFF. DNA of the CDR3: TGTGCCAGCAGCAAAGACAGAAGCTCAAACACTGAAGCTTTCTTT.

In nucleotides, the CDR3 is TGTGCCAGCAGTGAATCGGGCACAGGGCCTAAGGTCCAGTTCTTC. Translated, it gives CASSESGTGPKVQFF. The chain carries TRBV2 and TRBJ2-1; possible D gene TRBD1, 6 bases. This CDR3 is built from 15 residues. The V gene's germline CDR1 is SNHLY and CDR2 FYNNEI. V shed 2 bases and J shed 13 bases, with 21 bases lying between them.

The chain uses TRBV7-8 and TRBJ2-7; TRBD1 agrees at 7 bases. The germline gives CDR1 SGHVS, CDR2 FQNEAQ. CDR3 size: 15 residues. The ends lost 5 bases at V and 0 bases at J; junction bases unmatched: 7. The CDR3 coding sequence is TGTGCCAGCAGCCGCCGGACAGGTCCCTCCTACGAGCAGTACTTC. Residues: CASSRRTGPSYEQYF.

CDR3 nucleotide sequence: TGTGCCAGCAGCCAACCCGACCGGCGGGGGACCCAGTACTTC. Protein product: CASSQPDRRGTQYF. The gene calls are TRBV14 and TRBJ2-5; weak D call: TRBD2 (6 bases). Germline lookup yields CDR1 SGHDN and CDR2 FVKESK. This CDR3 contains 14 residues. V was trimmed by 2 bases and J by 7 bases, leaving 14 bases between them.

The chain has TRBV3-1 (or the pseudogene TRBV3-2) and TRBJ1-6; 9 bases are a match to TRBD1. The CDR3 covers 16 residues. Germline-derived CDR1 and CDR2 are LGHDT and YNNKEL (reference sequence). V lost 3 bases and J lost 7; bases outside the gene matches: 7. The CDR3 nucleotides read TGTGCCAGCAGCCAGGGGCTTGGACAGGGGAATTCACCCCTCCACTTT. Encoded protein: CASSQGLGQGNSPLHF.

The V call is TRBV6-1, the J call TRBJ1-2; 9 nucleotides match TRBD1. Germline values: CDR1 MNHNS, CDR2 SASEGT. The V segment lost 2 bases and the J segment 12 bases; nucleotides outside the gene matches: 10. This CDR3 has 14 amino acids. CDR3 sequence: CASSELPGQGIDTF. The CDR3 nucleotides read TGTGCCAGCAGTGAACTACCGGGACAGGGAATCGACACCTTC.

The genes are TRBV12-3 or TRBV12-4 and TRBJ1-1; D is ambiguous. This CDR3 contains 13 residues. Trimming removed 11 bases from V and 4 bases from J, with 17 bases in between. The CDR3 region is CAVQAGFTTEAFF. As DNA, the CDR3 is TGTGCCGTTCAGGCGGGGTTTACCACTGAAGCTTTCTTT.

The chain uses TRBV7-8 and TRBJ2-7; 10 nucleotides align to TRBD1. Trimming took 5 bases from V and 5 from J; bases not matched to a gene: 6. CDR3 length equals 14 residues. Germline CDR1 reads SGHVS; CDR2 reads FQNEAQ. DNA of the CDR3: TGTGCCAGCAGCCCCCGGGACAGGGGCCACGAGCAGTACTTC. It specifies CASSPRDRGHEQYF.

The chain recombines TRBV4-2 with TRBJ2-3; TRBD2 aligns across 7 bases. Germline trimming cut 5 bases from V and 2 bases from J; bases unmatched to any gene: 13. The CDR3 contains 17 residues. Germline assignment: CDR1 LGHNA and CDR2 YNFKEQ. The DNA of the CDR3 is TGTGCCAGCAGCAACCGACTAGCTCAATCCCCCACAGATACGCAGTATTTT. It is translated as CASSNRLAQSPTDTQYF.

The chain joins TRBV19 to TRBJ2-1; 13 bases fit TRBD2. Trimming removed 7 bases from V and 9 bases from J; junction bases left unmatched: 9. The CDR3 runs 15 residues. Germline CDR1 LNHDA, CDR2 SQIVND (reference sequence). In DNA, the CDR3 is TGTGCCAGTACTCTACTAGCGGGGGGGCCGACTGAGCAGTTCTTC. Translating it yields CASTLLAGGPTEQFF. The variable domain in full, with the rest retrieved from reference TRBV19 and TRBJ2-1, is DGGITQSPKYLFRKEGQNVTLSCEQNLNHDAMYWYRQDPGQGLRLIYYSQIVNDFQKGDIAEGYSVSREKKESFPLTVTSAQKNPTAFYLCASTLLAGGPTEQFFGPGTRLTVL.

The chain joins TRBV6-1 to TRBJ1-2; perhaps TRBD1 as D (5 bases). CDR3 length equals 13 residues. The germline gives CDR1 MNHNS, CDR2 SASEGT. V lost 3 bases and J lost 4, with 9 bases in between. The DNA of the CDR3 is TGTGCCAGCAGTGACAGGGCTGGCTATGGCTACACCTTC. This codes for CASSDRAGYGYTF.

V gene TRBV7-6 combines with J gene TRBJ2-3; 7 bases line up with TRBD2. Germline V gene sequence: CDR1 SGHVS, CDR2 FNYEAQ. The CDR3 is made up of 14 amino acids. J gave up 3 bases and V 3 bases, and 3 bases lay outside the gene matches. The CDR3, as DNA: TGTGCCAGCAGCTTTGGGACTATGACAGATACGCAGTATTTT. Translation: CASSFGTMTDTQYF. Looking up the rest from reference TRBV7-6 and TRBJ2-3 gives the full variable domain: GAGVSQSPRYKVTKRGQDVALRCDPISGHVSLYWYRQALGQGPEFLTYFNYEAQQDKSGLPNDRFSAERPEGSISTLTIQRTEQRDSAMYRCASSFGTMTDTQYFGPGTRLTVL.

This sequence joins TRBV10-1 and TRBJ2-3, with D possibly being TRBD2 (6 bases). The ends were cut back, 3 bases at V and 1 base at J, with 8 bases in the middle. The CDR3 runs 14 residues. Per the germline V gene, CDR1 is WNHNN and CDR2 is SYGVQD (reference sequence). CDR3 sequence reads: CASSEERGTDTQYF. In DNA, the CDR3 is TGCGCCAGCAGTGAAGAGCGGGGCACAGATACGCAGTATTTT.

The CDR3 DNA reads as TGTGCCAGCACCCCCAGCGGGACTAGCTTTTTCGAGCAGTACTTC. Amino acid sequence: CASTPSGTSFFEQYF. The chain couples TRBV6-5 to TRBJ2-7; TRBD2 matches 9 bases. The CDR3 is 15 amino acids. Germline CDR1 reads MNHEY; CDR2 reads SVGAGI. V gave up 7 bases and J gave up 6 bases; unmatched junction bases: 13.

In DNA form, the CDR3 reads TGTGCCATCAGTGAGGGACAAAACACAGATACGCAGTATTTT. Translated: CAISEGQNTDTQYF. The chain links TRBV10-3 to TRBJ2-3; possibly TRBD1 for D (5 bases). The CDR3 has 14 residues. The V end lost 2 bases, the J end lost 2 bases, and 8 bases lay between the germline ends. CDR1 ENHRY and CDR2 SYGVKD come from the germline V gene.

The chain joins TRBV5-6 to TRBJ2-1, with D maybe TRBD1 (6 bases). The length of the CDR3 is 13 residues. Germline V gives CDR1 SGHDT, CDR2 YYEEEE. V dropped 0 bases and J dropped 6 bases, with 7 bases sitting between them. The CDR3 sequence is CASSLGGRNEQFF. CDR3 DNA sequence: TGTGCCAGCAGCTTGGGGGGGCGCAATGAGCAGTTCTTC.

The chain joins TRBV10-3 to TRBJ2-1, with TRBD1 matching 11 bases. The trim removed 3 bases at V and 3 bases at J, leaving 10 bases unmatched. The CDR3 contains 18 residues. From germline, CDR1 is ENHRY and CDR2 SYGVKD. The CDR3: CAISDRTGGLNNYNEQFF. The CDR3 nucleotides are TGTGCCATCAGTGACCGGACAGGGGGCCTCAATAACTACAATGAGCAGTTCTTC.

The chain uses TRBV11-1 and TRBJ1-3, with D uncertain. This CDR3 region has 14 residues. The germline gives CDR1 SGHAT, CDR2 FQDESV (reference sequence). V was shortened by 6 bases and J by 0 bases, with 9 bases between the two germline ends. CDR3 nucleotide sequence: TGTGCCAGCAGGAGGGATGACTCTGGAAACACCATATATTTT. Protein: CASRRDDSGNTIYF.

The rearrangement links TRBV7-2 to TRBJ2-1; D possibly corresponds to TRBD2 (5 bases). V was clipped by 1 base and J by 7 bases, with 14 bases between them. This CDR3 has 15 residues. Germline CDR1 reads SGHTA; CDR2 reads FQGNSA. This chain's CDR3 is CASSLEVGARNEQFF. The CDR3 coding sequence is TGTGCCAGCAGCTTAGAGGTGGGAGCGAGGAATGAGCAGTTCTTC.

The chain couples TRBV10-3 to TRBJ1-1; 8 bases are shared with TRBD1. Unmatched junction bases numbered 12, after V lost 4 bases and J lost 5 bases. CDR3 length equals 16 residues. Germline CDR1 reads ENHRY; CDR2 reads SYGVKD. CDR3: CAISGESGGLGTEAFF. CDR3 nucleotides: TGTGCCATCAGTGGTGAGTCAGGGGGCTTGGGTACTGAAGCTTTCTTT.

The J gene is TRBJ2-6, the V gene TRBV5-1; D perhaps matches TRBD1 (6 bases). The CDR3 loop spans 15 amino acids. Germline V gives CDR1 SGHRS, CDR2 YFSETQ. Trimming cost V 7 bases and J 4 bases, with 15 bases left between them. The CDR3: CASAEQGSGANVLTF. In DNA, the CDR3 is TGCGCCAGCGCTGAACAGGGTTCGGGGGCCAACGTCCTGACTTTC.

The J gene is TRBJ1-1, the V gene TRBV27, with D unclear. The CDR3 is made up of 15 amino acids. Trimming left V 5 bases short and J 7 bases short, with 20 bases between. CDR1 and CDR2 from the germline V gene are MNHEY and SMNVEV (reference sequence). CDR3 in amino acids: CASSPRRISTYEAFF. The CDR3 coding sequence is TGTGCCAGCAGTCCTAGGAGAATTAGTACGTATGAAGCTTTCTTT.

This chain links TRBV9 with TRBJ2-2, with no clear D. CDR1 is SGDLS and CDR2 is YYNGEE in the germline V gene. The CDR3 loop spans 13 amino acids. Trimming left V 0 bases short and J 6 bases short, with 6 bases between. This CDR3 reads CASSVVTPGELFF. The CDR3 nucleotides are TGTGCCAGCAGCGTAGTGACTCCCGGGGAGCTGTTTTTT.